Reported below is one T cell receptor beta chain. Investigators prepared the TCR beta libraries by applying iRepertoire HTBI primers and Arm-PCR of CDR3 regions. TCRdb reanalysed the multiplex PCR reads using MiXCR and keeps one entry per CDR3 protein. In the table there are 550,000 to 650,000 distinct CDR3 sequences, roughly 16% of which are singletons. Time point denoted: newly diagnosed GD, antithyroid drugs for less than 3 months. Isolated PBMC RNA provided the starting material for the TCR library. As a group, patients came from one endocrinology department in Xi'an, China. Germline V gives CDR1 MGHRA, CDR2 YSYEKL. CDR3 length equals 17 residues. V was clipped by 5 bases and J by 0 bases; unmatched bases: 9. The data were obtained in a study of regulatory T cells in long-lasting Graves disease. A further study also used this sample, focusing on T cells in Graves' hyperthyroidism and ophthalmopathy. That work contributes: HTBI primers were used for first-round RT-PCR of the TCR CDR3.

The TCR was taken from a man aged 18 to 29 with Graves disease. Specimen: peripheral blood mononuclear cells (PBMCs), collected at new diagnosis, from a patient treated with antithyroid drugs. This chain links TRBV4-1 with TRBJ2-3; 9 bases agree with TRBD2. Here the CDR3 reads CASSTRLAETSTDTQYF. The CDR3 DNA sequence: TGCGCCAGCAGCACCCGACTAGCGGAGACTAGCACAGATACGCAGTATTTT.